This T cell receptor beta chain emerged from a study of control samples from healthy donors and cancer patients. This CDR3 is built from 15 residues. Germline values: CDR1 LGHNT, CDR2 FRNRAP. V dropped 1 base and J dropped 2 bases, with 9 bases sitting between them. Here immunoSEQ multiplex PCR was the method, and the copy in TCRdb shows in-frame clones only, minus some. The sample contains roughly 50,000 clones, around 94% of which appear only once. This clone appeared once. This sequence joins TRBV12-5 and TRBJ2-1; weak D call: TRBD1 (6 bases). Sequenced material: blood. This TCR was sampled from a man aged 25-45 years in good health. CDR3 residues: CASGLGGLAYNEQFF. CDR3 DNA sequence: TGTGCTAGTGGTTTGGGGGGGCTCGCCTACAATGAGCAGTTCTTC.